The rows below give T cell receptor beta chains drawn from one sample of a study of lymphopenia after photon versus proton radiotherapy. TCRdb's copy holds only in-frame clones and misses some; the assay was immunoSEQ multiplex PCR. The data contain about 58,000 clones, approximately 84% of them seen just once; the ten biggest clones take up just over 2%. Material: peripheral blood, obtained from a patient treated with proton-based radiotherapy. Receptors were obtained from a man aged 60 to 69 with pancreatic cancer. Each CDR3 is given with its conserved first and last residue. D genes are given only for firm matches. A clone size is listed for some rows: how often the clone was seen (once, few, many), or a class if it is expanded.

v_gene	abundance	d_gene	j_gene	CDR3nt	CDR3aa
TRBV18	once	TRBD2	TRBJ2-1	TGTGCCAGCTCACAGGGACTAGCGGGAGGTTCTGAGCAGTTCTTC	CASSQGLAGGSEQFF
TRBV9	few	-	TRBJ2-3	TGTGCCAGCAGAGGGGGCACAGATACGCAGTATTTT	CASRGGTDTQYF
TRBV11-3	-	TRBD2	TRBJ2-7	TGTGCCAGCAGGAAGCGGGGGGGCGAGCAGTACTTC	CASRKRGGEQYF
TRBV6-6	-	TRBD1	TRBJ1-4	TGTGCCAGCAGTTACTCTCAGGGGGGTGAAAAACTGTTTTTT	CASSYSQGGEKLFF
TRBV30	once	-	TRBJ1-1	TGTGCCTGGAGTGTCAACCTAGTCTTGCAGGGTGCAGCTTTCTTT	CAWSVNLVLQGAAFF
TRBV27	few	TRBD1	TRBJ1-1	TGTGCCAGCAGCAGACAGGGTGGAAACACTGAAGCTTTCTTT	CASSRQGGNTEAFF
TRBV13	-	-	TRBJ1-1	TGTGCCAGCAGCCAGGGGAATATGAACACTGAAGCTTTCTTT	CASSQGNMNTEAFF
TRBV19	-	TRBD2	TRBJ2-2	TGTGCCAGTAGTACCGGACTAGCGAACACCGGGGAGCTGTTTTTT	CASSTGLANTGELFF
TRBV4-2	-	-	TRBJ2-7	TGTGCCAGCAGCCAAGACAAAATCTACGAGCAGTACTTC	CASSQDKIYEQYF
TRBV6-1	-	TRBD1	TRBJ1-2	TGTGCCAGCAGTGAATACTCGGGACAGGCTGCCTATGGCTACACCTTC	CASSEYSGQAAYGYTF
TRBV6-4	-	-	TRBJ2-5	TGTGCCAGCAGTCAAGACACACAAGAGACCCAGTACTTC	CASSQDTQETQYF
TRBV18	once	TRBD1	TRBJ2-2	TGTGCCAGCTCACCTCGACAGGGGGGGACCGGGGAGCTGTTTTTT	CASSPRQGGTGELFF
TRBV7-3	-	-	TRBJ1-2	TGTGCCAGCAGCTTCAGGGGATATGGCTACACCTTC	CASSFRGYGYTF
TRBV5-5	-	-	TRBJ1-3	TGTGCCAGCAGCCCTACGGACGGGGGTACTGGAAACACCATATATTTT	CASSPTDGGTGNTIYF
TRBV10-3	once	TRBD1	TRBJ2-7	TGTGCCACCCAAGGGACAGCCTTGGGCGAGCAGTACTTC	CATQGTALGEQYF
TRBV27	few	-	TRBJ2-1	TGTGCCAGCAGTTTTACAACTGGGGGAAATGAGCAGTTCTTC	CASSFTTGGNEQFF
TRBV6-5	-	-	TRBJ2-7	TGTGCCACCCGGGGGCTCTACGAGCAGTACTTC	CATRGLYEQYF
TRBV5-1	-	-	TRBJ2-1	TGCGCCAGCAGCGGGGGGCGCGGCTCCTACAATGAGCAGTTCTTC	CASSGGRGSYNEQFF
TRBV18	-	TRBD1	TRBJ2-2	TGTGCCAGCTCGGATGGACAGGTAGCCACCGGGGAGCTGTTTTTT	CASSDGQVATGELFF
TRBV14	-	TRBD1	TRBJ1-4	TGTGCCAGCAGCCCCGGTCTTGCGACAGGGAGGGGTGAAAAACTGTTTTTT	CASSPGLATGRGEKLFF
TRBV18	-	-	TRBJ2-7	TGTGCCAGCTCACCCGGGGACACAACGCACGAGCAGTACTTC	CASSPGDTTHEQYF
TRBV29-1	few	-	TRBJ1-1	TGCAGCGTTGAAAAACGGGTTTTTGGGAACACTGAAGCTTTCTTT	CSVEKRVFGNTEAFF
TRBV2	-	-	TRBJ1-2	TGTGCCAGCAGTGAAATTTGGGGGATACAAGACTATGGCTACACCTTC	CASSEIWGIQDYGYTF
TRBV9	-	-	TRBJ2-6	TGTGCCAGCAGCGTATTCTCGAGCTCTGGGGCCAACGTCCTGACTTTC	CASSVFSSSGANVLTF